One sample yielded the 5 T cell receptor beta chains listed below, sequenced in a study of CD8 T cells in ankylosing spondylitis. MiXCR was run by TCRdb on the 5' RACE reads, yielding one entry per CDR3 protein. The top ten clones hold 13% to 15% of a sample with 350,000 or so distinct CDR3 sequences, roughly 8% of them seen once. General observations from the study: Within ankylosing spondylitis blood, a TCR beta motif made up of eight highly homologous variants appeared to be characteristic.

These TCRs' antigens remain unknown. The sequencing input was blood, either unsorted or a sorted T cell fraction (not recorded which). The receptors stem from a male donor with ankylosing spondylitis.

V gene TRBV4-1 combines with J gene TRBJ2-7; D is undetermined. The CDR3 runs 14 residues. The V and J ends lost 1 base and 1 base respectively, with 8 bases between them. Germline assignment: CDR1 MGHRA and CDR2 YSYEKL. CDR3 loop: CASSQAWLSYEQYF. DNA of the CDR3: TGCGCCAGCAGCCAAGCTTGGCTTTCCTACGAGCAGTACTTC.

This rearrangement joins TRBV11-2 to TRBJ2-7; D not certain. CDR3 size: 14 residues. CDR1 SGHAT and CDR2 FQNNGV come from the germline V gene. The V gene lost 8 bases and the J gene lost 3 bases, with 17 bases spanning the gap. CDR3 residues: CASGWGKGGYEQYF. As DNA, the CDR3 is TGTGCCAGCGGCTGGGGAAAAGGCGGCTACGAGCAGTACTTC.

At least ten counts were recorded for this clonotype. This rearrangement joins TRBV29-1 to TRBJ2-5; a weak D match, TRBD2 (5 bases). Germline V gene sequence: CDR1 SQVTM, CDR2 ANQGSEA. There are 11 residues in the CDR3. V was shortened by 6 bases and J by 2 bases, with 7 bases between the two germline ends. The CDR3 coding sequence is TGCAGCGTAGGACTGCAAGAGACCCAGTACTTC. Its translation is CSVGLQETQYF.

This clonotype has more than one count but fewer than ten. The chain recombines TRBV3-1 with TRBJ1-5; D gene ambiguous. Trimming left V 7 bases short and J 2 bases short, with 6 bases between. The V gene's germline CDR1 is LGHDT and CDR2 YNNKEL (reference sequence). CDR3 size: 12 residues. In DNA form, the CDR3 reads TGTGCCAGCAATGAAGGCAATCAGCCCCAGCATTTT. It is translated as CASNEGNQPQHF.

This clonotype was observed at least ten times. The chain employs TRBV7-2 and TRBJ2-1; TRBD2 matches at 11 bases. The J segment lost 9 bases and the V segment lost 2 bases, leaving 9 bases of the junction unmatched. Germline CDR1 SGHTA, CDR2 FQGNSA. There are 16 residues in the CDR3. CDR3 nucleotides: TGTGCCAGCAGCTTAAATAGCGGGAGGGCCTCGGTTGAGCAGTTCTTC. It yields the protein CASSLNSGRASVEQFF.